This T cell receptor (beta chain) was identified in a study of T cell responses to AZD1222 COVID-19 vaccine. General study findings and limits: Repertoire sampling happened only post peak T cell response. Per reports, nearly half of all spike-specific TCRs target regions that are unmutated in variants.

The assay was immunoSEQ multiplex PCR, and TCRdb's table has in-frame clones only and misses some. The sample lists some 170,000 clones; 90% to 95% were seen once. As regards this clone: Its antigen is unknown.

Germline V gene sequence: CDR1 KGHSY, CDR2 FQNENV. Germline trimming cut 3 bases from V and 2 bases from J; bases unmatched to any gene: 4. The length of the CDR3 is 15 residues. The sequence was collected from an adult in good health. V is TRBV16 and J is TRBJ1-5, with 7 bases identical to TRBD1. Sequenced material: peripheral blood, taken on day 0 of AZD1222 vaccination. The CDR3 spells CASSQRQGGNQPQHF. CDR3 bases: TGTGCCAGCAGCCAGAGACAGGGCGGCAATCAGCCCCAGCATTTT. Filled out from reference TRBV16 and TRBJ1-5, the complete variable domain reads GEEVAQTPKHLVRGEGQKAKLYCAPIKGHSYVFWYQQVLKNEFKFLISFQNENVFDETGMPKERFSAKCLPNSPCSLEIQATKLEDSAVYFCASSQRQGGNQPQHFGDGTRLSIL.